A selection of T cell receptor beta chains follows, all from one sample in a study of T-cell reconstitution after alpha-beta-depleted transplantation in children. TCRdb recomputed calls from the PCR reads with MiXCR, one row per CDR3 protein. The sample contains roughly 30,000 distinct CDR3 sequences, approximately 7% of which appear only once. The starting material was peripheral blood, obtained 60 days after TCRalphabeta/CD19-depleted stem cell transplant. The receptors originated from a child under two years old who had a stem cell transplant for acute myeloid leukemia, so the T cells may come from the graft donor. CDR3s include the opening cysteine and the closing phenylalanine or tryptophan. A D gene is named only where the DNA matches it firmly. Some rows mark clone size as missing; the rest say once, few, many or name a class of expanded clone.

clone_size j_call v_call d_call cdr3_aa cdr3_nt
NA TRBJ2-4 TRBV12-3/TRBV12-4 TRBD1 CASSSGTGAQGRNIQYF TGTGCCAGCAGTTCTGGCACAGGGGCCCAGGGTAGGAACATTCAGTACTTC
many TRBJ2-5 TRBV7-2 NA CASSLNSQETQYF TGTGCCAGCAGCTTAAACTCACAAGAGACCCAGTACTTC
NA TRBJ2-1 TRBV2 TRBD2 CTCSPGLAGGPRYNEQFF TGTACCTGCAGCCCTGGACTAGCGGGAGGGCCAAGGTACAATGAGCAGTTCTTC
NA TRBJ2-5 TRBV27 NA CASRPRGAGQETQYF TGTGCCAGCAGGCCCAGGGGAGCGGGCCAAGAGACCCAGTACTTC
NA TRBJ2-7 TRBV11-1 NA CASSYTPVPREPDYEQYF TGTGCCAGCAGCTATACACCGGTCCCCCGGGAGCCAGATTACGAGCAGTACTTC
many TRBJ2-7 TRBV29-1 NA CSVEDGVEQYF TGCAGCGTTGAAGATGGGGTGGAGCAGTACTTC
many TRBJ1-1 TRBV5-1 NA CATKSEGLVSEAFF TGCGCCACAAAATCGGAAGGGTTGGTGTCTGAAGCTTTCTTT
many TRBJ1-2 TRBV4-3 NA CASSQESIRGNHGYTF TGCGCCAGCAGCCAAGAGTCTATCCGGGGAAACCATGGCTACACCTTC
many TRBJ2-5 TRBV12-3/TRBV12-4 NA CASSRSGQETQYF TGTGCCAGCAGTCGTAGCGGCCAAGAGACCCAGTACTTC
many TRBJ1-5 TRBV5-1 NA CASSLAGRGNQPQHF TGCGCCAGCAGCTTGGCAGGACGGGGCAATCAGCCCCAGCATTTT
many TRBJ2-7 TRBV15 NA CATSREGTGGYEQYF TGTGCCACCAGCAGAGAGGGGACGGGTGGTTACGAGCAGTACTTC